This T cell receptor beta chain is drawn from a study of OX40 agonist ivuxolimab in advanced cancers. Looking at the study overall: The dose-escalation cohort had hepatocellular carcinoma, melanoma, renal cell or head and neck cancer. The eligibility criteria allowed prior anti-PD-1, anti-PD-L1 or anti-CTLA-4 therapy, and 30% to 45% had some. Study-level points and caveats: Also present in some nonresponders was a low level of normalized T-cell clonal expansion.

V was clipped by 3 bases and J by 2 bases, with 7 bases between them. The CDR3 is 14 amino acids. The germline CDR1 and CDR2 sequences are WNHNN and SYGVQD (reference sequence). Concerning this clone itself: Its antigen is not known.

Some clones are missing from TCRdb's copy, which holds only in-frame ones; the method was immunoSEQ multiplex PCR. The sample shows about 42,000 clones, around 87% of them seen only once. The sequencing used CD4+ or CD8+ T cells sorted from blood, collected in a trial of the OX40 agonist ivuxolimab. The sequence was obtained from an adult with an advanced solid tumor such as melanoma, head and neck, liver or kidney cancer. This rearrangement joins TRBV10-1 to TRBJ2-2, with D hard to call. CDR3 sequence reads: CASSDVGNTGELFF. In DNA, the CDR3 is TGCGCCAGCAGTGATGTGGGAAACACCGGGGAGCTGTTTTTT.